The sequence of this T cell receptor beta chain was determined in a study of blood T cells in healthy people across ages. Then a second PCR, running roughly 7 to 11 cycles, was carried out with a sample-barcoded 5' primer and a J-beta primer mix. CDR3-containing paired-end reads numbering at least 2.5 million came from each sample. TCRdb ran MiXCR on the 5' RACE reads and lists one entry per CDR3 protein. The sample includes about 730,000 distinct CDR3 sequences, approximately 39% seen only once; the top ten take 20% to 25%. Sequencing was performed on blood. This clonotype was sampled from a woman aged 60-75 years in good health.

The CDR3 DNA is TGTGCCAGCGGACTAGCGGGAGCGGGAGAGCAGTACTTC. Translation gives CASGLAGAGEQYF. The V and J genes are TRBV25-1 and TRBJ2-7; 13 bases agree with TRBD2. Per germline, CDR1 MGHDK and CDR2 SYGVNS. Trimming at V came to 8 bases and at J to 7 bases, leaving 5 bases not matched to a gene. This CDR3 has 13 amino acids.